These T cell receptor beta chains were read from a single sample in a study of vaccination effects on CD4 cells after COVID-19. This table comes from immunoSEQ multiplex PCR, and its TCRdb copy is limited to in-frame clones, with some not included. Of tens of thousands of clones in the sample, more than 75% are singletons; the top ten hold around 5%. The antigens for these receptors are not known. The material was CD4+ T cells from PBMCs cultured with HIV peptides, obtained before COVID-19 vaccination. Receptor source: a human donor who had a prior SARS-CoV-2 infection. CDR3s include the opening cysteine and the closing phenylalanine or tryptophan.

>TRBJ2-5|TRBV9
CASSVGPSSQETQYF
>TRBJ1-3|TRBV2
CASSDQVVGNTIYF
>TRBJ1-2|TRBV15
CATSKRSGQGVYGYTF
>-|TRBV9
CASSFRDNSYEQYF
>TRBJ1-4|TRBV29-1
CSASGRGREKLFF
>TRBJ2-3|TRBV29-1
CSVSEGADTQYF
>TRBJ1-1|TRBV28
CASSLGQGPEAFF
>TRBJ2-5|TRBV7-8
CASSLGTHPETQYF
>TRBJ2-2|TRBV5-1
CASSQGQPVGELFF
>TRBJ2-5|TRBV9
CASSAGLTSGQETQYF
>TRBJ2-7|TRBV7-2
CASSVQIHSYEQYF
>TRBJ2-7|TRBV11-3
CASSLGHGAYEQYF
>TRBJ2-2|TRBV9
CASSIRQGEMRTGELFF
>TRBJ1-2|TRBV7-8
CASSSGTADLHRGYTF
>TRBJ1-2|TRBV3-1/TRBV3-2
CASSVDRSYGYTF
>TRBJ1-1|TRBV4-1
CASAITGYREESTEAFF
>TRBJ2-3|TRBV19
CASSSPSTDTQYF
>TRBJ1-2|TRBV7-2
CASSFDRGSIYGYTF
>TRBJ1-2|TRBV5-1
CASSPGQGGIGGYTF
>TRBJ2-1|TRBV10-3
CAISESAGAYNEQFF
>TRBJ2-5|TRBV10-3
CATKGQGAIGTQYF
>TRBJ1-2|TRBV6-1
CASRPGTLYGYTF
>TRBJ2-1|TRBV6-5
CASSTSTEQFF
>TRBJ2-5|TRBV3-1/TRBV3-2
CASSQDLPTAQETQYF
>TRBJ1-1|TRBV19
CASSIRDRANTEAFF
>TRBJ1-6|TRBV27
CASSDPRTGGMSPLHF
>TRBJ2-3|TRBV28
CASSSVTDTQYF
>TRBJ2-1|TRBV19
CASSSPGTGNEQFF
>TRBJ2-7|TRBV3-1/TRBV3-2
CASSQDNEQYF
>TRBJ2-3|TRBV7-6
CASSLAGDQKDTQYF
>TRBJ1-1|TRBV12-5
CASGLPQGLNTEAFF
>TRBJ1-4|TRBV28
CASSWPGQGKTNEKLFF
>TRBJ2-1|TRBV11-3
CASSTQYLAGNNEQFF
>TRBJ2-3|TRBV5-1
CATSDRPGIDTQYF
>TRBJ2-3|TRBV5-1
CASSAQAGDSTDTQYF
>TRBJ1-5|TRBV2
CASSSNNQPQHF
>TRBJ2-7|TRBV7-7
CASSLSPLSSYEQYF
>TRBJ2-5|TRBV4-2
CASSQDGLADAQETQYF
>TRBJ2-3|TRBV7-2
CASSLKTGGWADTQYF
>TRBJ2-1|TRBV5-5
CASSLSPGAYNEQFF
>TRBJ1-2|TRBV30
CAWVWGGRVNYGYTF
>TRBJ1-1|TRBV7-9
CASSLARGPEAFF
>TRBJ1-1|TRBV7-3
CASSLTNFRGQGYLKENTEAFF
>TRBJ2-2|TRBV5-1
CASSLFRREGRFTGELFF
>TRBJ2-7|TRBV7-2
CASSLARSTSYEQYF
>TRBJ1-1|TRBV7-2
CASSLVGTGSNTEAFF
>TRBJ2-1|TRBV11-2
CASSFYNEQFF